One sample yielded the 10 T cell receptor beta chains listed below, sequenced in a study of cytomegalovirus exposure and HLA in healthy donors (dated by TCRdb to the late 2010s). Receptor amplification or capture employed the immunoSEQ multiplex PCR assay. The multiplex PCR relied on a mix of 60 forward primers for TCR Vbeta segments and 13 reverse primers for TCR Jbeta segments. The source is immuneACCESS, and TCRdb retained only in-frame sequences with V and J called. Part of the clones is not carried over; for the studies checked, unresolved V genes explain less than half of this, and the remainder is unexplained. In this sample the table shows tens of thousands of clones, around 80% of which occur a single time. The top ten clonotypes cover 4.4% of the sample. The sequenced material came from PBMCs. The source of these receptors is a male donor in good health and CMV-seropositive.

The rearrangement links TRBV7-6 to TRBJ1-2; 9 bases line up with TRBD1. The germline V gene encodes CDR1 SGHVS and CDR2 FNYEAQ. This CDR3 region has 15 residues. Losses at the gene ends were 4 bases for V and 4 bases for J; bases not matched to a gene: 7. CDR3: CASSSTGTGFYGYTF. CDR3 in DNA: TGTGCCAGCAGCTCGACTGGGACAGGGTTCTATGGCTACACCTTC.

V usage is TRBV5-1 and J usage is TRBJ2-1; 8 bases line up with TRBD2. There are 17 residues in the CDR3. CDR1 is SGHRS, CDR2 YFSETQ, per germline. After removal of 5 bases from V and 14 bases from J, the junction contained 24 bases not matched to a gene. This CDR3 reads CASSRTENLVAGSREFF. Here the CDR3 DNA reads TGCGCCAGCAGTAGGACAGAAAACCTAGTAGCGGGATCCCGGGAGTTCTTC.

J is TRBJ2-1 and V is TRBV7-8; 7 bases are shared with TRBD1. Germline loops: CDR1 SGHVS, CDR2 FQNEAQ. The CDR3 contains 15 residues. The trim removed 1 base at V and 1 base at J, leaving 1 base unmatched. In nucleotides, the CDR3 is TGTGCCAGCAGCTTAGGGGACAGTTCCTACAATGAGCAGTTCTTC. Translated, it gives CASSLGDSSYNEQFF.

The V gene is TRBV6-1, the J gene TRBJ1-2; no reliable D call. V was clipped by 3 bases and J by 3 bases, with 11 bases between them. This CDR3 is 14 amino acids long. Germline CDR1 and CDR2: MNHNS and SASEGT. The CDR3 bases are TGTGCCAGCAGTGATTCTGGCGGCCACTATGGCTACACCTTC. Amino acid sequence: CASSDSGGHYGYTF.

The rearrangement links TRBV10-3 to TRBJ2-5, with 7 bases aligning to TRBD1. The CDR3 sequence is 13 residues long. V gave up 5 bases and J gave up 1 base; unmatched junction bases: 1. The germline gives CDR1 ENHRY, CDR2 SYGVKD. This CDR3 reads CAISTGAQETQYF. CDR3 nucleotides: TGTGCCATCAGTACAGGGGCCCAAGAGACCCAGTACTTC.

CDR3 nucleotide sequence: TGTGCCAGCAGCCGGGACAGGGGCGGCTATGGCTACACCTTC. This encodes CASSRDRGGYGYTF. V is TRBV7-3 and J is TRBJ1-2; 10 nucleotides align to TRBD1. Germline V gives CDR1 SGHTA, CDR2 FQGTGA. The CDR3 has 14 amino acids. V was clipped by 5 bases and J by 4 bases; unmatched bases: 4.

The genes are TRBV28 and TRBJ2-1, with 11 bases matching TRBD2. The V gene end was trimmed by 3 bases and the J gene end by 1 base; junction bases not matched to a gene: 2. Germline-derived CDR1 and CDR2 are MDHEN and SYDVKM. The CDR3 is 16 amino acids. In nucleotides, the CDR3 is TGTGCCAGCAGTTTGACTAGCGGGAAGTCCTACAATGAGCAGTTCTTC. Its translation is CASSLTSGKSYNEQFF.

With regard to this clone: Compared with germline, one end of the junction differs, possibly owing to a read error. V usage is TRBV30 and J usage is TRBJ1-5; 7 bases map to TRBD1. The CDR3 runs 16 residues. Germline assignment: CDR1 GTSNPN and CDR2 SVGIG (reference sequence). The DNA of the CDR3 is TGTGCCTGGAAAGGGGCAGGGGGGTATAGCAATCGGCCCCAGCATTTT. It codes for CAWKGAGGYSNRPQHF.

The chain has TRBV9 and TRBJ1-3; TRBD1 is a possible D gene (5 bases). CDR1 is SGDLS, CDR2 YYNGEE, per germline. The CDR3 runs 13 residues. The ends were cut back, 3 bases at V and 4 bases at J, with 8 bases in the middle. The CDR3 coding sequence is TGTGCCAGCAGCGGCCACAGGGGAAACACCATATATTTT. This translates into CASSGHRGNTIYF.

Written as DNA, the CDR3 is TGTGCCAGCAGCTTAGTAGTAGCAGCTTCTAGCACAGATACGCAGTATTTT. This translates into CASSLVVAASSTDTQYF. J is TRBJ2-3 and V is TRBV7-9, with D unclear. Germline loops: CDR1 SEHNR, CDR2 FQNEAQ (reference sequence). V was shortened by 1 base and J by 0 bases, with 14 bases between the two germline ends. The CDR3 is made up of 17 amino acids. Full variable domain (missing parts from reference TRBV7-9 and TRBJ2-3): DTGVSQNPRHKITKRGQNVTFRCDPISEHNRLYWYRQTLGQGPEFLTYFQNEAQLEKSRLLSDRFSAERPKGSFSTLEIQRTEQGDSAMYLCASSLVVAASSTDTQYFGPGTRLTVL.